The clone carrying this T cell receptor beta chain turned up a few times. Per the original methods: Cell counts per sample came from amplifying reference gene primers. Sequencing used immunoSEQ multiplex PCR; TCRdb keeps in-frame clones, though not all of them. The V and J calls and clone size come from that table; D and trimming were worked out from the DNA. The data contain more than 110,000 clones, 79% of them singletons. These data belong to a study of blood T cell repertoires in COVID-19. Study background: COVID-19 samples from acute and convalescent phases originated in the United States, Italy and Spain.

The sequence was collected from a man aged 60-69 years with acute or convalescent COVID-19. The sample comprised peripheral blood.

CDR3 protein: CASSSGFRSPLHF. CDR3 DNA sequence: TGTGCCAGCAGTTCAGGGTTCCGCTCACCCCTCCACTTT. V usage is TRBV27 and J usage is TRBJ1-6, with D possibly TRBD1 on 5 matching bases. CDR1 and CDR2 from the germline V gene are MNHEY and SMNVEV (reference sequence). The V end lost 4 bases, the J end lost 10 bases, and 11 bases lay between the germline ends. This CDR3 contains 13 residues.